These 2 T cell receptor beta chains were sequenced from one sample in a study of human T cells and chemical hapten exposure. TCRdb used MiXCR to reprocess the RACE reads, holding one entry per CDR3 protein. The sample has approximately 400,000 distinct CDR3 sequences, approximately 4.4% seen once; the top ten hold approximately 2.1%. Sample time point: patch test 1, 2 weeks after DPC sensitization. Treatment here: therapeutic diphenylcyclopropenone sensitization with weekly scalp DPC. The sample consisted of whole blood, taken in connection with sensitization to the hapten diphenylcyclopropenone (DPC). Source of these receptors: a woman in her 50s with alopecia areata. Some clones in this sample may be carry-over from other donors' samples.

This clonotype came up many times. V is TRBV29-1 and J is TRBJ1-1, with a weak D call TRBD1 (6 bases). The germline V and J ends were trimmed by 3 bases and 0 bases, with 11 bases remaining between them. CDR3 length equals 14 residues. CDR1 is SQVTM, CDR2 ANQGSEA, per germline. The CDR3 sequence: CSVDLHRVNTEAFF. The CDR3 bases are TGCAGCGTTGATCTCCACAGGGTGAACACTGAAGCTTTCTTT.

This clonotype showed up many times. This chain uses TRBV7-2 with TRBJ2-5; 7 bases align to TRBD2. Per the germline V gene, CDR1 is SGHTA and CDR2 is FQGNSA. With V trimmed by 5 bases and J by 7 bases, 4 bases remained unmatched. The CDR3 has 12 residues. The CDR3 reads CASSPGGLTQYF. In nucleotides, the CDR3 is TGTGCCAGCAGCCCGGGAGGTCTGACCCAGTACTTC. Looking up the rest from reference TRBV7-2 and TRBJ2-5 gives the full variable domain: GAGVSQSPSNKVTEKGKDVELRCDPISGHTALYWYRQSLGQGLEFLIYFQGNSAPDKSGLPSDRFSAERTGGSVSTLTIQRTQQEDSAVYLCASSPGGLTQYFGPGTRLLVL.